This TCR beta chain originates from a study of T cell responses to AZD1222 COVID-19 vaccine. Overall study findings and caveats: Two doses of AZD1222 preceded a rise in Spike-specific TCR breadth and depth.

This CDR3 comprises 16 residues. V lost 10 bases to trimming and J lost 5 bases; unmatched junction nucleotides: 18. The germline CDR1 and CDR2 sequences are MDHEN and SYDVKM. Remarks on this clone: No antigen is known for it.

Produced via immunoSEQ multiplex PCR; TCRdb's table is partial and in-frame only. The sample includes about 140,000 clones, 80% to 90% seen only once; the top ten take 2.5% to 3%. The gene calls are TRBV28 and TRBJ2-5; 8 bases agree with TRBD2. The specimen comprised peripheral blood, sampled on day 0 of AZD1222 vaccination. This sequence was found in an adult in good health. The CDR3 reads CATSPGLGAWGETQYF. Written as DNA, the CDR3 is TGTGCCACCTCGCCGGGACTAGGGGCTTGGGGGGAGACCCAGTACTTC.